Sequencing of this T cell receptor beta chain was carried out in a study of T cell changes during pregnancy in multiple sclerosis. TCRdb's copy holds only in-frame clones and misses some; the assay was immunoSEQ multiplex PCR. This sample carries about 62,000 clones, 70% to 90% of them seen once, and the ten largest clones take roughly 2.5%. The V and J ends lost 0 bases and 4 bases respectively, with 7 bases between them. The CDR3 loop spans 13 amino acids. CDR1 and CDR2 from the germline V gene are SQVTM and ANQGSEA. This clonotype originated in a female donor with multiple sclerosis, enrolled in a pregnancy study. The sequenced sample was peripheral blood, obtained in the first trimester of pregnancy. The J gene is TRBJ1-5, the V gene TRBV29-1; D uncertain. In nucleotides, the CDR3 is TGCAGCGTTGAAGATGGCGGAAATCAGCCCCAGCATTTT. Translation gives CSVEDGGNQPQHF.